Presented here are 30 T cell receptor beta chains from one specimen sequenced in a study of shared clonotypes between healthy human individuals. Sequencing was performed with immunoSEQ multiplex PCR; in TCRdb, only in-frame clones are kept and a portion is missing. The sample consists of about 2.3 million clones, over 85% of them appearing once. Sequenced input: naive CD4+ T cells from PBMCs. The subset denotes: CD45RA+ positively selected. The receptors derive from a man between 18 and 35 years old in good health. Some clones in this sample may be carry-over from other donors' samples.

J is TRBJ2-2 and V is TRBV7-2; TRBD1 agrees at 8 bases. CDR1 SGHTA and CDR2 FQGNSA come from the germline V gene. There are 14 residues in the CDR3. Trimming took 6 bases from V and 5 from J; bases not matched to a gene: 5. In nucleotides, the CDR3 is TGTGCCAGCAGACTGGACAGGGTAACCGGGGAGCTGTTTTTT. Amino acids: CASRLDRVTGELFF.

As for this clone: This same CDR3 is encoded by further DNA sequences in the sample. J is TRBJ1-1 and V is TRBV28, with 8 bases lining up with TRBD1. The V gene's germline CDR1 is MDHEN and CDR2 SYDVKM. The CDR3 consists of 12 residues. V gave up 2 bases and J gave up 8 bases; unmatched junction bases: 1. CDR3 protein: CASSLGTGEAFF. CDR3 coding DNA: TGTGCCAGCAGTTTAGGGACAGGAGAAGCTTTCTTT.

The chain has TRBV4-2 and TRBJ2-1; 13 bases match TRBD2. The CDR3 spans 19 residues. Germline V gene lookup returns CDR1 LGHNA and CDR2 YNFKEQ. V was clipped by 2 bases and J by 4 bases; unmatched bases: 11. In nucleotides, the CDR3 is TGTGCCAGCAGCCAACCCTGGCGGACTAGCGGGGGTGAATACAATGAGCAGTTCTTC. It codes for CASSQPWRTSGGEYNEQFF.

Of note for this clone: Other DNA sequences in this sample translate to the same CDR3. V usage is TRBV6-5 and J usage is TRBJ2-2; TRBD1 might be the D (5 bases). CDR1 is MNHEY, CDR2 SVGAGI, per germline. Trimming left V 2 bases short and J 0 bases short, with 7 bases between. The CDR3 is 15 amino acids. The CDR3 bases are TGTGCCAGCAGTTACAGGGGCTCGAACACCGGGGAGCTGTTTTTT. Translation gives CASSYRGSNTGELFF.

The V gene is TRBV4-2, the J gene TRBJ1-5; 8 nucleotides match TRBD1. Germline CDR1 reads LGHNA; CDR2 reads YNFKEQ. CDR3 length: 15 residues. V lost 4 bases and J lost 6; bases outside the gene matches: 8. The DNA for the CDR3 is TGTGCCAGCAGCCCGGACAGGGTCCGACCTCAGCCCCAGCATTTT. It encodes CASSPDRVRPQPQHF.

This chain connects TRBV19 to TRBJ1-1; D is unresolved. This CDR3 contains 15 residues. Germline CDR1 is LNHDA and CDR2 is SQIVND (reference sequence). V shed 5 bases and J shed 0 bases, with 13 bases lying between them. The CDR3 bases are TGTGCCAGTAGTTTACCCTCAACAGTGAACACTGAAGCTTTCTTT. Amino acids: CASSLPSTVNTEAFF.

V usage is TRBV29-1 and J usage is TRBJ1-5; D remains ambiguous. The V gene's germline CDR1 is SQVTM and CDR2 ANQGSEA. The CDR3 runs 13 residues. Trimming took 6 bases from V and 1 from J, leaving 10 bases between them. CDR3 in amino acids: CSVKGGSNQPQHF. The CDR3 coding sequence is TGCAGCGTGAAGGGAGGCAGCAATCAGCCCCAGCATTTT.

The rearrangement joins TRBV5-6 to TRBJ2-1; no firm D call. The germline V and J ends were trimmed by 1 base and 5 bases, with 13 bases remaining between them. The CDR3 loop spans 15 amino acids. Germline V gene data show CDR1 as SGHDT and CDR2 as YYEEEE. The CDR3 nucleotides are TGTGCCAGCAGCTTGATGCGTCGTCCCCACAATGAGCAGTTCTTC. Translation: CASSLMRRPHNEQFF.

The chain employs TRBV5-4 and TRBJ2-7; 8 bases align to TRBD2. The length of the CDR3 is 15 residues. Germline V gives CDR1 SGHNT, CDR2 YYREEE (reference sequence). The V and J ends lost 3 bases and 1 base, in that order; junction bases with no gene match: 6. The CDR3 reads CASSSPGLDSYEQYF. DNA for the CDR3: TGTGCCAGCAGCTCGCCGGGACTAGATTCCTACGAGCAGTACTTC.

In regard to this clone: Other DNA sequences in the sample encode the same CDR3. The rearrangement links TRBV10-1 to TRBJ2-7, with D perhaps TRBD2 (7 bases). The CDR3 covers 15 residues. In germline, CDR1 is WNHNN, CDR2 SYGVQD (reference sequence). Trimming took off 4 bases at V and 2 bases at J, with 15 bases between the two ends. CDR3 amino acids: CASSGGASGTYEQYF. In DNA, the CDR3 is TGCGCCAGCAGTGGGGGGGCTAGCGGTACCTACGAGCAGTACTTC.

The V call is TRBV19, the J call TRBJ1-1, with D possibly being TRBD1 (6 bases). CDR3 length: 12 residues. Germline V CDR1 and CDR2: LNHDA, SQIVND (reference sequence). The germline V and J ends were trimmed by 5 bases and 5 bases, with 9 bases remaining between them. CDR3 amino acids: CASSPDRTEAFF. CDR3 bases: TGTGCCAGTAGTCCGGACAGAACTGAAGCTTTCTTT.

The chain couples TRBV5-8 to TRBJ1-1; D gene uncertain. From germline, CDR1 is SGHTS and CDR2 YDEGEE. Trimming removed 1 base at V and 7 bases at J, with 17 bases between. The CDR3 has 15 amino acids. The CDR3 reads CASSLYEGRLREAFF. CDR3 DNA: TGTGCCAGCAGCTTGTATGAAGGAAGACTCCGTGAAGCTTTCTTT. Variable domain in full (rest from reference TRBV5-8 and TRBJ1-1): EAGVTQSPTHLIKTRGQQATLRCSPISGHTSVYWYQQALGLGLQFLLWYDEGEERNRGNFPPRFSGRQFPNYSSELNVNALELEDSALYLCASSLYEGRLREAFFGQGTRLTVV.

V and J are TRBV18 and TRBJ2-5, with unresolved D. V gave up 5 bases and J gave up 1 base, with 8 bases separating them. The CDR3 runs 13 residues. The germline gives CDR1 KGHSH, CDR2 LQKENI. CDR3 sequence (DNA): TGTGCCAGCTCAGCCGGTGCCCAAGAGACCCAGTACTTC. Encoded protein: CASSAGAQETQYF.

V and J are TRBV4-2 and TRBJ1-1; 8 nucleotides agree with TRBD1. This CDR3 is 15 amino acids long. Germline trimming cut 4 bases from V and 6 bases from J; bases unmatched to any gene: 10. The V gene's germline CDR1 is LGHNA and CDR2 YNFKEQ. The CDR3 DNA is TGTGCCAGCAGCCCCCTACCGACAGGGGTCGCTGAAGCTTTCTTT. Protein: CASSPLPTGVAEAFF.

This rearrangement joins TRBV2 to TRBJ2-1; no clear D. This CDR3 is built from 13 residues. V gave up 2 bases and J gave up 7 bases, with 9 bases separating them. Germline assignment: CDR1 SNHLY and CDR2 FYNNEI. CDR3 in amino acids: CASSELMGNEQFF. The CDR3, as DNA: TGTGCCAGCAGTGAATTAATGGGGAATGAGCAGTTCTTC.

The chain joins TRBV5-3 to TRBJ2-2, with a weak D call TRBD2 (6 bases). TRBV5-3 is designated an ORF whose function remains uncertain. V lost 4 bases and J lost 0, with 16 bases in between. The CDR3 contains 17 residues. The CDR3 coding sequence is TGTGCCAGAAGCCTCTCGGGGAGGTTAACGAACACCGGGGAGCTGTTTTTT. This sequence encodes CARSLSGRLTNTGELFF.

This clone came up many times. This chain uses TRBV28 with TRBJ2-3, with a possible D match to TRBD2 (6 bases). The CDR3 has 14 residues. V lost 7 bases to trimming and J lost 3 bases, with 14 bases between them. The germline V gene encodes CDR1 MDHEN and CDR2 SYDVKM. The CDR3 sequence is CASIRGLETDTQYF. The CDR3 nucleotides read TGTGCCAGCATTAGGGGACTCGAGACAGATACGCAGTATTTT.

This clone was counted once. V gene TRBV14 combines with J gene TRBJ2-5, with TRBD1 matching 7 bases. Germline CDR1 SGHDN, CDR2 FVKESK. There are 14 residues in the CDR3. V shed 4 bases, J shed 2 bases, and the junction held 4 bases outside the gene matches. DNA of the CDR3: TGTGCCAGCAGCCGAGCGGACAGGCAAGAGACCCAGTACTTC. This codes for CASSRADRQETQYF.

V and J are TRBV7-2 and TRBJ2-7; TRBD1 matches at 7 bases. Germline assignment: CDR1 SGHTA and CDR2 FQGNSA. The CDR3 has 15 amino acids. The V gene end was trimmed by 1 base and the J gene end by 0 bases; junction bases not matched to a gene: 3. The chain's CDR3 is CASSLEGASSYEQYF. In DNA, the CDR3 is TGTGCCAGCAGCTTAGAGGGGGCGTCCTCCTACGAGCAGTACTTC.

The CDR3 sequence is CASSLPRTTGPPNYGYTF. The CDR3 nucleotides are TGTGCCAGCAGCTTGCCTCGGACGACAGGACCGCCTAACTATGGCTACACCTTC. J is TRBJ1-2 and V is TRBV5-4; TRBD1 might be the D (6 bases). This CDR3 has 18 residues. The V gene's germline CDR1 is SGHNT and CDR2 YYREEE (reference sequence). The V and J ends lost 1 base and 0 bases respectively, with 19 bases between them.

This sequence joins TRBV7-3 and TRBJ2-5, with D maybe TRBD2 (6 bases). CDR1 is SGHTA, CDR2 FQGTGA, per germline. The CDR3 sequence is 16 residues long. V lost 1 base and J 5 bases, leaving 17 bases between the germline ends. CDR3 nucleotides: TGTGCCAGCAGCTTAAGTGGGGATCGCGGGGCGGAGACCCAGTACTTC. Protein sequence: CASSLSGDRGAETQYF.

The rearrangement uses TRBV7-2 and TRBJ1-2; no clear D. V was pared by 2 bases and J by 3 bases, with 7 bases between. The length of the CDR3 is 13 residues. CDR1 is SGHTA and CDR2 is FQGNSA in the germline V gene. This CDR3 reads CASSLQVDYGYTF. Here the CDR3 DNA reads TGTGCCAGCAGCTTACAAGTTGACTATGGCTACACCTTC.

The CDR3 loop reads CASSQRYNTEAFF. DNA of the CDR3: TGTGCCAGCAGCCAGAGGTACAACACTGAAGCTTTCTTT. The chain combines TRBV14 with TRBJ1-1; D not certain. V lost 3 bases and J lost 2, with 7 bases in between. Germline CDR1 reads SGHDN; CDR2 reads FVKESK. The CDR3 has 13 amino acids.

The chain employs TRBV28 and TRBJ2-7; no firm D call. The CDR3 has 15 residues. CDR1 is MDHEN, CDR2 SYDVKM, per germline. V gave up 3 bases and J gave up 0 bases, with 12 bases separating them. CDR3 nucleotide sequence: TGTGCCAGCAGTTTTAGTTCTCGGAGCTCCTACGAGCAGTACTTC. It encodes CASSFSSRSSYEQYF.

This chain connects TRBV5-4 to TRBJ2-2; no clear D. This CDR3 spans 14 amino acids. Trimming left V 0 bases short and J 7 bases short, with 10 bases between. Per the germline V gene, CDR1 is SGHNT and CDR2 is YYREEE (reference sequence). The CDR3 nucleotides read TGTGCCAGCAGCTTGGAGGTTTTAGGCGGGGAGCTGTTTTTT. Protein product: CASSLEVLGGELFF.

This clone was observed once. The chain recombines TRBV6-5 with TRBJ2-5; D gene unclear. This CDR3 is built from 14 residues. The V and J ends lost 6 bases and 4 bases respectively, with 15 bases between them. Germline-derived CDR1 and CDR2 are MNHEY and SVGAGI. The CDR3 sequence is CASSLRLGRETQYF. CDR3 bases: TGTGCCAGCAGCCTCCGATTGGGCCGAGAGACCCAGTACTTC.

This chain joins TRBV18 and TRBJ1-5; TRBD1 matches 7 bases. The V gene's germline CDR1 is KGHSH and CDR2 LQKENI. V shed 5 bases, J shed 5 bases, and the junction held 9 bases outside the gene matches. The CDR3 covers 15 residues. The CDR3 DNA sequence: TGTGCCAGCTCAGCGCTGACAGGGCTGCATCAGCCCCAGCATTTT. Protein sequence: CASSALTGLHQPQHF.

A few counts support this clone. The chain combines TRBV6-1 with TRBJ2-1, with 7 bases lining up with TRBD2. Germline V gives CDR1 MNHNS, CDR2 SASEGT. J was trimmed by 9 bases and V by 1 base; bases with no gene match: 6. The CDR3 spans 14 residues. The CDR3 DNA sequence: TGTGCCAGCAGTGAAGTGCGGGAGTTTGGTGAGCAGTTCTTC. Encoded protein: CASSEVREFGEQFF.

The chain has TRBV7-3 and TRBJ2-2; 11 bases map to TRBD2. The trim removed 0 bases at V and 3 bases at J, leaving 6 bases unmatched. The CDR3 sequence is 18 residues long. Germline V CDR1 and CDR2: SGHTA, FQGTGA. The CDR3 is CASSLTSSGRMYTGELFF. The CDR3 DNA sequence: TGTGCCAGCAGCTTAACGTCTAGCGGGAGGATGTACACCGGGGAGCTGTTTTTT.

The gene calls are TRBV30 and TRBJ2-1; D is unresolved. Germline V lookup: CDR1 GTSNPN, CDR2 SVGIG (reference sequence). The CDR3 length is 14 residues. Trimming removed 3 bases at V and 8 bases at J, with 17 bases between. The CDR3 loop reads CAWSPRAHGDEQFF. CDR3 sequence (DNA): TGTGCCTGGAGCCCGAGAGCTCATGGGGATGAGCAGTTCTTC.